This T cell receptor beta chain was identified in a study of control samples from healthy donors and cancer patients. Germline loops: CDR1 SGHKS, CDR2 YYEKEE (reference sequence). There are 14 residues in the CDR3. V was clipped by 4 bases and J by 3 bases, with 13 bases between them. Clones were read by immunoSEQ multiplex PCR, and TCRdb kept only the in-frame ones, dropping some. In the table there are 95,000 to 130,000 clones, about 94% of which are singletons. The source material was blood. The rearrangement links TRBV5-5 to TRBJ1-1; D may be TRBD1 (5 bases). The sequence derives from a man aged 25-45 years in good health. CDR3 sequence: CASSRGRGDTEAFF. The CDR3 DNA follows: TGTGCCAGCAGCCGAGGCCGGGGGGACACTGAAGCTTTCTTT.